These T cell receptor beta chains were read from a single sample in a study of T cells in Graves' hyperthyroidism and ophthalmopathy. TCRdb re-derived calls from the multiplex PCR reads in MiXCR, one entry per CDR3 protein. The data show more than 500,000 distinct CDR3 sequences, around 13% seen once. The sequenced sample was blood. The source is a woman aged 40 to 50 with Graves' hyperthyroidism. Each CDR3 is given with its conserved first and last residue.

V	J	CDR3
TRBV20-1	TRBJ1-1	CSANQGRGTEAFF
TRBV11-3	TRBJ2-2	CASSLENTGSGELFF
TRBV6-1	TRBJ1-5	CASRNRVGNQPQHF
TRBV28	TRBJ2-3	CASPGQERTDTQYF
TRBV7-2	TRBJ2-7	CASSLERGGHYEQYF
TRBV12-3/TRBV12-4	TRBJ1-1	CASSLVPTGLGVNTEAFF
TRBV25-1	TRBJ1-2	CASSDFGTTNYGYTF
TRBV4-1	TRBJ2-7	CASSQERGPYEQYF
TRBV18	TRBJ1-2	CASSRPGGANYGYTF
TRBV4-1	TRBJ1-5	CASSHKGKRNQPQHF
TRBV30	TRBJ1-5	CAWSKGVQSNQPQHF
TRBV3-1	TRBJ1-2	CASSPDLPGTGDGYTF
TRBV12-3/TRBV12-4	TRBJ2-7	CASSLTPGATEQYF
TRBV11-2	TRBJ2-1	CASSLTSQGQGFYEQLF
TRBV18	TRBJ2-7	CASSPSDRGYEQYF
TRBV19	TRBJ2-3	CASSSHYGTGGTDTQYF
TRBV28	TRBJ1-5	CASSQGRSGNQPQHF
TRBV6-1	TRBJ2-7	CASSAAGKAYEQYF
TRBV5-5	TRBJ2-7	CASRAGGGHEQYF
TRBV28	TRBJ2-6	CASSSGTGGGGANVLTF
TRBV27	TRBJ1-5	CASSWTGGVEGNQPQHF
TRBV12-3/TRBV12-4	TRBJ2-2	CASSLVSKTNTGELFF
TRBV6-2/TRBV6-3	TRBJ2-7	CATSTGSYEQYF
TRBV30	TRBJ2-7	CAWSVGSYEQYF
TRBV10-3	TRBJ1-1	CAISAPGQGLTEAFF